This entry describes one T cell receptor beta chain. Its antigen is currently not known. Base qualities are not at hand, and no much larger clone is one base apart. Stable Graves' hyperthyroidism was defined as the absence of progression to ophthalmopathy over 18 months of follow-up. Hyperthyroidism patients were newly diagnosed, with disease duration under 2 months, and aged 18 to 65 years. Exclusion was applied to patients with uncontrolled infections, other autoimmune diseases, pregnancy or lactation. Clinical symptoms, serum thyroxine and TRAb, thyroid ultrasound, and orbital computed tomography formed the basis for the diagnoses. PBMCs were separated from under 11 ml of fresh peripheral blood using Ficoll-Paque density gradient centrifugation. Trizol reagent was used to extract total RNA, and RNA quality was then checked on an Agilent 2100 Bioanalyzer. The data were obtained in a study of T cells in Graves' hyperthyroidism and ophthalmopathy (dated by TCRdb to between 2018 and 2020). Study-wide context: Peripheral blood samples were taken at initial diagnosis, before any treatment was given. A discovery cohort of about a hundred patients, roughly 45 with Graves' ophthalmopathy and more than 55 with stable Graves' hyperthyroidism, was used to find distinguishing TCR V-J signatures. Prospective prediction of ophthalmopathy was tested in an independent validation cohort consisting of about 19 hyperthyroidism patients and approximately 16 patients who later progressed to ophthalmopathy. The roughly 100 discovery patients were divided at random into training and test sets in a 7:3 ratio. The study also compared thyroid tissue and blood T-cell repertoires from five or six Graves' hyperthyroidism patients. After blood sampling, hyperthyroidism patients were treated with methimazole at a starting dose of 30 mg daily, and ophthalmopathy patients were treated with high-dose intravenous methylprednisolone. The paper reports TCR Vbeta CDR3 sequencing of approximately 140 peripheral blood samples: some 41 ophthalmopathy, fewer than 80 hyperthyroidism and approximately 17 progressor patients.

The TCR beta CDR3 regions were amplified from RNA transcripts. For the first round of RT-PCR on the TCR CDR3, the HTBI primer set was used together with the Qiagen OneStep RT-PCR kit. A second multiplex PCR round built the libraries, followed by size selection and purification. The libraries were sequenced on an Illumina HiSeq2000 using paired-end 100 bp reads. In the authors' own workflow: SOAPnuke was used to process the raw data, removing reads that contained adapters or uncalled bases, had a mean Phred below 15, or lacked an exact match to the constant primer or identifier. COPE v1.2.5 was used to merge the high-quality paired reads, and each unique nucleotide sequence was defined as a clonotype. Clonotypes were aligned to IMGT TRBV, TRBD and TRBJ reference segments using MiTCR v1.1. Only V-J combinations with frequency above 0.0001, covering 98% to 99.2% of repertoires, were analysed. The TCS score was defined as the ratio of F50 (clonal expansion) to E x V (chaos), calculated using BLOSUM62-based TCRdist between CDR3 peptides within each V-J. Welch's t-statistics and random forest reduced roughly 540 V-J features to around 14, which were used in a naive Bayes classifier (R e1071). Thyroid-blood repertoire similarity was quantified with the Morisita-Horn index. TCRdb reanalyzed the raw reads on its own, using fastp at Q25 for trimming and MiXCR for clone calling, and kept in-frame beta chains. Every CDR3 protein is listed once, alongside the most common genes and DNA of its rows. It is TCRdb's table, rather than the study itself, that gives the V and J calls and clone size. Counted in this sample were around 100,000 distinct CDR3 sequences; roughly 47% of them appeared once. The ten largest make up roughly 26% of the sample.

Spanning cysteine to phenylalanine, the CDR3 consists of 11 amino acids. Here the CDR3 DNA is all that survives: 33 bases in frame from base 1. V is cut by 4 bases and J by 5 bases, and the space between the germline ends is 9 bases. CDR1 and CDR2 are read off the germline V gene as SQVTM and ANQGSEA. The full study reports these points: A model built on a 13 V-J signature distinguished ophthalmopathy from stable hyperthyroidism, reaching about 88% sensitivity and about 81% specificity in cross-validation and 80%/75% in testing. In validation, the model predicted progression to ophthalmopathy with roughly 70% sensitivity and approximately 72% specificity, a median of around 6.6 months before onset. No statistical method was used to fix the sample size in advance, and group allocation was not hidden from the investigators. Most expanded thyroid clonotypes (frequency above 0.001) were also detected in blood, a finding suggesting that blood repertoires may reflect thyroid immune responses.

This sequence originates from a man aged 40-49 years with Graves' hyperthyroidism. Sequenced: blood. The chain joins TRBV29-1 to TRBJ2-7; the D gene is not confidently resolved. The CDR3 in this case is CSVGDWDEQYF. The DNA sequence is given as TGCAGCGTTGGAGACTGGGACGAGCAGTACTTC.